This TCR beta chain was identified during a study of T-cell reconstitution after alpha-beta-depleted transplantation in children. With V trimmed by 1 base and J by 2 bases, 4 bases remained unmatched. The germline V gene has CDR1 SGHTA and CDR2 FQGNSA. CDR3 length equals 16 residues. About this clonotype: Its antigen remains unidentified.

Study-level points and caveats: Roughly two months post-transplant, alpha-beta T cells reportedly originated from several hundred graft clones that had expanded. Newly produced T cells mostly provided counts and TCRbeta diversity after one year, as hyperexpanded clones declined.

Unique molecular identifiers were incorporated during preparation of the TCRbeta library. TCRdb processed the PCR reads anew with MiXCR; each CDR3 protein has one entry. Of a few hundred thousand distinct CDR3 sequences detected, 25% to 30% appear once; the ten largest clones hold 30% to 45%. The chain joins TRBV7-2 to TRBJ2-3; 9 positions match TRBD2. This TCR was recovered from a boy under two years old with Wiskott-Aldrich syndrome, due to receive a stem cell transplant. The sequencing used PBMCs, collected before TCRalphabeta/CD19-depleted stem cell transplant. The CDR3 protein is CASSLVAGVFTDTQYF. The CDR3 coding sequence is TGTGCCAGCAGCTTAGTAGCGGGGGTTTTCACAGATACGCAGTATTTT.